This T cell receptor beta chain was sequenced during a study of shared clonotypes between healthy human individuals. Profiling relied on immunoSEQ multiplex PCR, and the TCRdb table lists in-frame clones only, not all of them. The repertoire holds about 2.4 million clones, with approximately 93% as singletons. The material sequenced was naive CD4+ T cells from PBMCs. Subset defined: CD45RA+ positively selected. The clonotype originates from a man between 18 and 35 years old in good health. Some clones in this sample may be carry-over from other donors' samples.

Here the CDR3 DNA reads TGCGCCAGCAGCGTGGACAGAGATACGCAGTATTTT. This codes for CASSVDRDTQYF. The chain recombines TRBV5-1 with TRBJ2-3, with D perhaps matching TRBD1 (6 bases). Trimming pared 4 bases from V and 5 bases from J, leaving 8 bases between. The length of the CDR3 is 12 residues. Germline V CDR1 and CDR2: SGHRS, YFSETQ. The entire variable domain, with the rest obtained from reference TRBV5-1 and TRBJ2-3, is as follows: KAGVTQTPRYLIKTRGQQVTLSCSPISGHRSVSWYQQTPGQGLQFLFEYFSETQRNKGNFPGRFSGRQFSNSRSEMNVSTLELGDSALYLCASSVDRDTQYFGPGTRLTVL.